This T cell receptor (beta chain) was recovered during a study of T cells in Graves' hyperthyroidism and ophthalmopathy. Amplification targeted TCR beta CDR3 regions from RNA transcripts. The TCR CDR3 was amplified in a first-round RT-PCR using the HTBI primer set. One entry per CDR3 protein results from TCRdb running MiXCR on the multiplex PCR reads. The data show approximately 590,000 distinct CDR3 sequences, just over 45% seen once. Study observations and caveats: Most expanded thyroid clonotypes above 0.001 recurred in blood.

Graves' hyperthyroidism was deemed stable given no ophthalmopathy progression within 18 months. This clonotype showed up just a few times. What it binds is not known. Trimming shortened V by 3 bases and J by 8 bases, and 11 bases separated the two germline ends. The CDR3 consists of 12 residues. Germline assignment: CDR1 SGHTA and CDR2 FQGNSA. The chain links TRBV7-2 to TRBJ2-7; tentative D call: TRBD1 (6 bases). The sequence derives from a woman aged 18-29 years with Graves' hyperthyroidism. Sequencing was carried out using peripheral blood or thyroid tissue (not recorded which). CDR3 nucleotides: TGTGCCAGCAGCTTTTCCGGGACACAGCAGTACTTC. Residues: CASSFSGTQQYF.